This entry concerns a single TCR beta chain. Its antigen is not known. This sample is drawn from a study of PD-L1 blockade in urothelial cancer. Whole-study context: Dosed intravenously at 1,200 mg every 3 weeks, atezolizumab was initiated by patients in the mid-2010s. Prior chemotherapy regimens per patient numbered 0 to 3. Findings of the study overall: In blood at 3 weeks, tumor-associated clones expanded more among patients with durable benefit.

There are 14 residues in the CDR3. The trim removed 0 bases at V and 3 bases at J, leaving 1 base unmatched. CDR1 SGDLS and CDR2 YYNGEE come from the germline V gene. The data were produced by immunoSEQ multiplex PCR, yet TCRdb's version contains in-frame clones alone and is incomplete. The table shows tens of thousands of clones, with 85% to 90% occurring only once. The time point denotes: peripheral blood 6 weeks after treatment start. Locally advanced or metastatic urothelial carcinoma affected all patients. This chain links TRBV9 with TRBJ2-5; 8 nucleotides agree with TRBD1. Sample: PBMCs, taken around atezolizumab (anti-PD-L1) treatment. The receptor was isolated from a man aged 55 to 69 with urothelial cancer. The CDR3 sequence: CASSVGTGKETQYF. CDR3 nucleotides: TGTGCCAGCAGCGTAGGGACAGGGAAAGAGACCCAGTACTTC.